Listed here are 11 T cell receptor beta chains from one sample, sequenced in a study of Ad26.COV2.S vaccination and SARS-CoV-2 variants. Profiling relied on immunoSEQ multiplex PCR, and the TCRdb table lists in-frame clones only, not all of them. The repertoire holds about 350,000 clones, with around nine tenths as singletons. Treatment meaning: about 20 received Ad26.COV2.S at low or high dose, single or two shots; about five received placebo; per-sample allocation not given. Material that was analyzed had been drawn on day 63 after the first vaccine or placebo injection. The source material was peripheral blood, sampled in a trial of Ad26.COV2.S vaccine versus placebo. These receptors were obtained from a person between 18 and 65 years old who received the Ad26.COV2.S COVID-19 vaccine or a placebo.

This clone was seen only once. The chain joins TRBV6-2 or TRBV6-3 to TRBJ2-7, with D possibly TRBD1 on 6 matching bases. The CDR3 contains 14 residues. Per the germline V gene, CDR1 is MNHEY and CDR2 is SVGEGT. Trimming removed 2 bases from V and 0 bases from J, with 8 bases in between. The CDR3: CASSYTRGSYEQYF. The DNA of the CDR3 is TGTGCCAGCAGTTACACCAGGGGCTCCTACGAGCAGTACTTC.

This chain links TRBV18 with TRBJ2-5; D uncertain. V shed 0 bases and J shed 5 bases, with 7 bases lying between them. The CDR3 covers 13 residues. Germline V gene lookup returns CDR1 KGHSH and CDR2 LQKENI. CDR3 sequence reads: CASSPPVGETQYF. In DNA form, the CDR3 reads TGTGCCAGCTCACCACCGGTCGGGGAGACCCAGTACTTC.

The chain combines TRBV6-1 with TRBJ2-7; D is unresolved. CDR1 and CDR2 from the germline V gene are MNHNS and SASEGT. Trimming pared 1 base from V and 3 bases from J, leaving 4 bases between. The CDR3 totals 12 residues. CDR3 residues: CASSEGFYEQYF. The CDR3 DNA reads TGTGCCAGCAGTGAAGGGTTCTACGAGCAGTACTTC.

This sequence joins TRBV3-1 (or the pseudogene TRBV3-2) and TRBJ2-3; D remains ambiguous. The CDR3 runs 12 residues. From germline, CDR1 is LGHDT and CDR2 YNNKEL (reference sequence). V lost 1 base, J lost 4 bases, and 3 bases lay in between. DNA for the CDR3: TGTGCCAGCAGCCAAGTGGCAGATACGCAGTATTTT. It codes for CASSQVADTQYF.

This clone was observed a handful of times. The chain carries TRBV19 and TRBJ1-3; D call uncertain. Germline CDR1 and CDR2: LNHDA and SQIVND (reference sequence). The V end lost 6 bases, the J end lost 0 bases, and 9 bases lay between the germline ends. The CDR3 loop spans 14 amino acids. CDR3 loop: CASRVTNSGNTIYF. The DNA for the CDR3 is TGTGCCAGTAGGGTGACAAACTCTGGAAACACCATATATTTT.

The chain is built from TRBV19 and TRBJ1-6; D is uncertain. The V and J ends lost 8 bases and 2 bases respectively, with 7 bases between them. The germline V gene encodes CDR1 LNHDA and CDR2 SQIVND (reference sequence). This CDR3 contains 13 residues. CDR3 protein: CASHRAYNSPLHF. The CDR3 DNA reads TGTGCCAGTCACCGGGCCTATAATTCACCCCTCCACTTT.

The V and J genes are TRBV2 and TRBJ2-7; tentative D call: TRBD1 (6 bases). V lost 6 bases and J 2 bases, leaving 14 bases between the germline ends. This CDR3 spans 14 amino acids. Germline V gene lookup returns CDR1 SNHLY and CDR2 FYNNEI. This chain's CDR3 is CASRTGTNTYEQYF. The DNA for the CDR3 is TGTGCCAGCAGAACCGGGACAAACACCTACGAGCAGTACTTC.

This chain's CDR3 is CASSGGSTDTQYF. The CDR3 DNA is TGTGCCAGCAGTGGCGGGAGCACAGATACGCAGTATTTT. The J gene is TRBJ2-3, the V gene TRBV28; a weak D match, TRBD2 (5 bases). Germline CDR1 is MDHEN and CDR2 is SYDVKM. Trimming stripped 5 bases from V and 0 bases from J, with 6 bases between. The CDR3 spans 13 residues.

The V and J genes are TRBV19 and TRBJ1-3; D is perhaps TRBD1 (5 bases). CDR3 length equals 14 residues. V was cut by 6 bases and J by 0 bases, with 9 bases left in between. Looked up from germline, CDR1 is LNHDA and CDR2 is SQIVND (reference sequence). CDR3 loop: CASSSGSSGNTIYF. In DNA, the CDR3 is TGTGCCAGTAGCTCAGGGAGCTCTGGAAACACCATATATTTT.

V gene TRBV2 combines with J gene TRBJ2-3; 7 nucleotides align to TRBD2. Germline values: CDR1 SNHLY, CDR2 FYNNEI. CDR3 length equals 16 residues. V shed 2 bases and J 3 bases; nucleotides not matched to a gene: 8. CDR3 coding DNA: TGTGCCAGCAGTGAACTGTTCAGGGAGGGGACAGATACGCAGTATTTT. Its translation: CASSELFREGTDTQYF.

The V call is TRBV19, the J call TRBJ2-5; no firm D call. V was trimmed by 3 bases and J by 4 bases, leaving 15 bases between them. The CDR3 covers 15 residues. The germline CDR1 and CDR2 sequences are LNHDA and SQIVND (reference sequence). The CDR3 loop reads CASSISPSSPETQYF. Here the CDR3 DNA reads TGTGCCAGTAGTATCTCGCCTAGTTCTCCAGAGACCCAGTACTTC. The full variable domain, rest sourced from reference TRBV19 and TRBJ2-5, is DGGITQSPKYLFRKEGQNVTLSCEQNLNHDAMYWYRQDPGQGLRLIYYSQIVNDFQKGDIAEGYSVSREKKESFPLTVTSAQKNPTAFYLCASSISPSSPETQYFGPGTRLLVL.